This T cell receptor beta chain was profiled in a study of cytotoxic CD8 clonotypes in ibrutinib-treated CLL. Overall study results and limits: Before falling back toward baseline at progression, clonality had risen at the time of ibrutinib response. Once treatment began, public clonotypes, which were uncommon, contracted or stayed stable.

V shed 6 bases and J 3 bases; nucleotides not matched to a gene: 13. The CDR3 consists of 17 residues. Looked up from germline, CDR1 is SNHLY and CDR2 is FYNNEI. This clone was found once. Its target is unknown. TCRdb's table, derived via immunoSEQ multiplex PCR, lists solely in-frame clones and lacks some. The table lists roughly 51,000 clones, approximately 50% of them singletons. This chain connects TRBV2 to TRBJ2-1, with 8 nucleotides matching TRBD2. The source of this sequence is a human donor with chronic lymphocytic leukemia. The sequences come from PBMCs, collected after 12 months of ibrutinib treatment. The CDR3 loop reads CASSLGGLAGVYNEQFF. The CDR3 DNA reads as TGTGCCAGCAGCTTGGGCGGTCTAGCGGGTGTCTACAATGAGCAGTTCTTC.